What follows are 19 T cell receptor beta chains derived from one specimen sequenced in a study of T-cell reconstitution after alpha-beta-depleted transplantation in children. Unique molecular identifiers were incorporated into the prepared TCRbeta library. Each CDR3 protein is one row after TCRdb ran MiXCR on the PCR reads. Of a few hundred thousand distinct CDR3 sequences in the sample, 27% were seen once. Sequencing used PBMCs, obtained before TCRalphabeta/CD19-depleted stem cell transplant. These receptors were obtained from a boy under three years old with Wiskott-Aldrich syndrome, due to receive a stem cell transplant.

The CDR3 protein is CATSPGAGGSYNEQFF. The CDR3 DNA reads as TGTGCCACCAGCCCAGGCGCTGGGGGTTCCTACAATGAGCAGTTCTTC. This rearrangement joins TRBV15 to TRBJ2-1, with D perhaps given as TRBD1 or TRBD2 (5 bases each). Trimming shortened V by 5 bases and J by 1 base, and 15 bases separated the two germline ends. The CDR3 consists of 16 residues. The germline V gene encodes CDR1 LNHNV and CDR2 YYDKDF (reference sequence).

This clonotype was recorded only once. The chain uses TRBV7-8 and TRBJ2-1, with TRBD1 as a possible D gene (5 bases). Per the germline V gene, CDR1 is SGHVS and CDR2 is FQNEAQ. Between the trimmed V and J ends, which lost 1 base and 9 bases, there was a span of 16 bases. The CDR3 sequence is 15 residues long. CDR3 protein: CASSLDQGFLTEQFF. CDR3 coding DNA: TGTGCCAGCAGCTTAGACCAGGGCTTCTTGACTGAGCAGTTCTTC.

The chain couples TRBV5-1 to TRBJ2-4; D not certain. Deletions cut 0 bases from V and 2 bases from J, with 12 bases between. This CDR3 has 16 residues. CDR1 is SGHRS and CDR2 is YFSETQ in the germline V gene. CDR3 sequence: CASSLGVESTKNIQYF. CDR3 sequence (DNA): TGCGCCAGCAGCTTGGGCGTCGAGTCTACCAAAAACATTCAGTACTTC.

The rearrangement links TRBV7-6 to TRBJ2-6; D remains unclear. Germline CDR1 and CDR2: SGHVS and FNYEAQ. The V gene lost 2 bases and the J gene lost 0 bases, with 17 bases spanning the gap. The CDR3 spans 19 residues. The DNA of the CDR3 is TGTGCCAGCAGCTTAAGGCGGCCATCCCCCCTCTCTGGGGCCAACGTCCTGACTTTC. Its translation is CASSLRRPSPLSGANVLTF. The whole variable domain, filled in from reference TRBV7-6 and TRBJ2-6, reads GAGVSQSPRYKVTKRGQDVALRCDPISGHVSLYWYRQALGQGPEFLTYFNYEAQQDKSGLPNDRFSAERPEGSISTLTIQRTEQRDSAMYRCASSLRRPSPLSGANVLTFGAGSRLTVL.

This clonotype was seen only a few times. Written as DNA, the CDR3 is TGTGCCACCAGTGTCCGGACTATGGGTTTTTCGCTGTTTTTT. Translation gives CATSVRTMGFSLFF. The V gene is TRBV24-1, the J gene TRBJ2-2; the D gene is possibly TRBD2 (6 bases). This CDR3 is 14 amino acids long. CDR1 and CDR2 (germline): KGHDR, SFDVKD. Trimming cost V 5 bases and J 13 bases, with 19 bases left between them.

This clonotype was observed a handful of times. The chain couples TRBV29-1 to TRBJ2-3; a weak D match, TRBD2 (6 bases). The germline CDR1 and CDR2 sequences are SQVTM and ANQGSEA. This CDR3 spans 12 amino acids. The V and J ends lost 8 bases and 5 bases respectively, with 14 bases between them. CDR3 coding DNA: TGCAGCTTCTGGACTACGGAAGATACGCAGTATTTT. Protein product: CSFWTTEDTQYF.

The V call is TRBV5-1, the J call TRBJ2-1; no definite D call. Looked up from germline, CDR1 is SGHRS and CDR2 is YFSETQ. With 0 bases removed from V and 0 bases from J, the gap between germline ends came to 13 bases. The CDR3 is 17 amino acids. The CDR3 region is CASSLAMAFNSYNEQFF. CDR3 nucleotide sequence: TGCGCCAGCAGCTTGGCCATGGCCTTCAACTCCTACAATGAGCAGTTCTTC.

In this sample, this clonotype turned up a few times. This chain connects TRBV12-3 or TRBV12-4 to TRBJ2-1; 8 positions match TRBD2. The CDR3 is made up of 16 amino acids. The J segment lost 5 bases and the V segment lost 5 bases, leaving 11 bases of the junction unmatched. The CDR3 DNA is TGTGCCAGCAGTACCCTCACGGGAGGGGGGAACAATGAGCAGTTCTTC. Amino acids: CASSTLTGGGNNEQFF.

The sample holds one count of this clonotype. The V call is TRBV5-1, the J call TRBJ2-5; 10 bases line up with TRBD2. Unmatched junction bases numbered 8, after V lost 4 bases and J lost 5 bases. CDR1 SGHRS and CDR2 YFSETQ come from the germline V gene. The CDR3 spans 15 residues. The CDR3 nucleotides are TGCGCCAGCAGCACCGGAGCGGGAGGGTCGGAGACCCAGTACTTC. Translating gives CASSTGAGGSETQYF.

This chain links TRBV24-1 with TRBJ2-3; 9 positions agree with TRBD1. Trimming cost V 2 bases and J 3 bases; bases outside gene matches: 2. There are 15 residues in the CDR3. Germline V gives CDR1 KGHDR, CDR2 SFDVKD. The CDR3 reads CATSDSTGGTDTQYF. The CDR3 region has the DNA TGTGCCACCAGTGATTCGACAGGGGGGACAGATACGCAGTATTTT.

This chain links TRBV12-3 or TRBV12-4 with TRBJ2-7; D remains ambiguous. V was pared by 5 bases and J by 2 bases, with 7 bases between. The CDR3 runs 12 residues. The CDR3 region has the DNA TGTGCCAGCAGTCTATTTACCTACGAGCAGTACTTC. Protein sequence: CASSLFTYEQYF.

The CDR3 coding sequence is TGTGCCAGCAGTGAACCGGGACTAGACCTCTTTGGGGCCAACGTCCTGACTTTC. Its protein product is CASSEPGLDLFGANVLTF. The rearrangement uses TRBV12-3 or TRBV12-4 and TRBJ2-6; 8 bases are shared with TRBD2. CDR3 length equals 18 residues. Trimming took 5 bases from V and 3 from J; bases not matched to a gene: 12.

The V and J genes are TRBV5-1 and TRBJ2-5; 7 bases map to TRBD2. The CDR3 has 13 amino acids. V gave up 5 bases and J gave up 5 bases; unmatched junction bases: 6. Germline loops: CDR1 SGHRS, CDR2 YFSETQ. This CDR3 is CASRSGDGETQYF. Here the CDR3 DNA reads TGCGCCAGCAGGAGCGGGGATGGGGAGACCCAGTACTTC.

This clonotype was observed a handful of times. This chain's CDR3 is CASTRTRKTQYF. The CDR3 nucleotides read TGCGCCAGCACCAGGACTAGAAAGACCCAGTACTTC. The gene calls are TRBV5-1 and TRBJ2-5; 7 nucleotides match TRBD2. This CDR3 spans 12 amino acids. CDR1 and CDR2 (germline): SGHRS, YFSETQ. V was clipped by 6 bases and J by 6 bases; unmatched bases: 5.

The chain recombines TRBV7-2 with TRBJ1-5, with 7 bases fitting TRBD1. CDR1 SGHTA and CDR2 FQGNSA come from the germline V gene. The CDR3 is 15 residues long. After removal of 2 bases from V and 3 bases from J, the junction contained 4 bases not matched to a gene. The CDR3 protein is CASSLTGQANQPQHF. The CDR3 bases are TGTGCCAGCAGCTTAACAGGACAGGCCAATCAGCCCCAGCATTTT.

The CDR3 protein is CASSPGQAQGTEAFF. In DNA, the CDR3 is TGTGCCAGCAGTCCCGGACAGGCTCAAGGAACTGAAGCTTTCTTT. The chain uses TRBV6-1 and TRBJ1-1, with 7 nucleotides matching TRBD1. Germline V gives CDR1 MNHNS, CDR2 SASEGT. Trimming took 5 bases from V and 5 from J; bases not matched to a gene: 11. The CDR3 runs 15 residues.

This clonotype has only a few counts. The V and J genes are TRBV20-1 and TRBJ2-1, with 10 bases aligning to TRBD1. Germline CDR1 reads DFQATT; CDR2 reads SNEGSKA (reference sequence). Trimming at V came to 5 bases and at J to 6 bases, leaving 7 bases not matched to a gene. The CDR3 is made up of 14 amino acids. The CDR3 sequence is CSAYDRGRGNEQFF. In DNA form, the CDR3 reads TGCAGTGCTTACGACAGGGGGCGCGGCAATGAGCAGTTCTTC.

This chain links TRBV19 with TRBJ2-7; 8 nucleotides align to TRBD2. The V and J ends lost 3 bases and 5 bases, in that order; junction bases with no gene match: 9. This CDR3 contains 15 residues. CDR1 is LNHDA and CDR2 is SQIVND in the germline V gene (reference sequence). DNA for the CDR3: TGTGCCAGTAGTATTCGAACGGGAGGGCCCCACGAGCAGTACTTC. Amino acids: CASSIRTGGPHEQYF. Full variable domain (remainder filled in from reference TRBV19 and TRBJ2-7): DGGITQSPKYLFRKEGQNVTLSCEQNLNHDAMYWYRQDPGQGLRLIYYSQIVNDFQKGDIAEGYSVSREKKESFPLTVTSAQKNPTAFYLCASSIRTGGPHEQYFGPGTRLTVT.

This clonotype has only a few counts. The gene calls are TRBV12-3 or TRBV12-4 and TRBJ2-7; TRBD2 matches 8 bases. The CDR3 loop spans 15 amino acids. J was trimmed by 5 bases and V by 1 base; bases with no gene match: 7. The CDR3 is CASSLVQAGVHEQYF. The CDR3 region has the DNA TGTGCCAGCAGTTTAGTCCAAGCGGGAGTCCACGAGCAGTACTTC.